The source of this T cell receptor beta chain is a study of ipilimumab plus nivolumab after autologous stem cell transplantation. Background on the study: A median of about eight nivolumab and 5 ipilimumab doses were given. The study's findings and limits: Authors suggest TCR repertoire, Treg phenotype and gut microbiota support further study.

Trimming cost V 0 bases and J 6 bases, with 13 bases left between them. The CDR3 runs to 15 residues. Germline V gene data show CDR1 as SGHTA and CDR2 as FQGTGA. Starting 14 to 28 days after autologous transplant, ipilimumab 1 mg/kg was given. Through week 26, nivolumab 3 mg/kg IV was given weeks 1, 4, 7, 10, then biweekly. In the case of this clone: Its target is unknown.

TCRdb's copy holds only in-frame clones and misses some; the assay was immunoSEQ multiplex PCR. The table records some 11,000 clones, roughly 70% of them present only once. The sequence was obtained from a male donor with multiple myeloma. The chain has TRBV7-3 and TRBJ2-3, with D unclear. The source material was PBMCs, sampled in a trial of ipilimumab plus nivolumab as post-transplant consolidation. DNA of the CDR3: TGTGCCAGCAGCTTAACCGGTGGGGTTTGGGATACGCAGTATTTT. This encodes CASSLTGGVWDTQYF.